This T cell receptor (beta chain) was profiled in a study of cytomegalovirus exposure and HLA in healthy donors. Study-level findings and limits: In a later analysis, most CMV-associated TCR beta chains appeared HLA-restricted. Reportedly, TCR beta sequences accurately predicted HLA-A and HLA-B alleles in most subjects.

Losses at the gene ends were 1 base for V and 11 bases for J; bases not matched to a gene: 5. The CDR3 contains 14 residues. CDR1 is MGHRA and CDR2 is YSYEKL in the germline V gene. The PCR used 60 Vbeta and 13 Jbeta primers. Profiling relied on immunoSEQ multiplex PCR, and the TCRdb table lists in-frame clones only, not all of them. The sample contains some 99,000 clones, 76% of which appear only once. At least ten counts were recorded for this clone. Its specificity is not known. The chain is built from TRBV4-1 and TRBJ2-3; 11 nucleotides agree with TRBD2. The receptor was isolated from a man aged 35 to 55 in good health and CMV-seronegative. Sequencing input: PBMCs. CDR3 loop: CASSQVTSGSVQYF. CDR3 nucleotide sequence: TGCGCCAGCAGCCAAGTAACTAGCGGGAGTGTGCAGTATTTT.